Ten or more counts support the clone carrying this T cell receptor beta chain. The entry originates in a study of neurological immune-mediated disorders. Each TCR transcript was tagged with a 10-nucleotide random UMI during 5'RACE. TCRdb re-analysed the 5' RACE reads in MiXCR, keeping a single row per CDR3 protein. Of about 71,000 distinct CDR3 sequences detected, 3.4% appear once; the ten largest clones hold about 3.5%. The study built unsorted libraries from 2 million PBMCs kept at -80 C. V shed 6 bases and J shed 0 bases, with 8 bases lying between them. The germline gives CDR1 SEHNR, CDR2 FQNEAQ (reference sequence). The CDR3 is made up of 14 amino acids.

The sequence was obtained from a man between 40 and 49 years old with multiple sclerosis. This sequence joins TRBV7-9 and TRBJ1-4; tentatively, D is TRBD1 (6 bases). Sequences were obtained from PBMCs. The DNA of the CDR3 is TGTGCCAGCAGTACAGGGACAACTAATGAAAAACTGTTTTTT. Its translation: CASSTGTTNEKLFF.